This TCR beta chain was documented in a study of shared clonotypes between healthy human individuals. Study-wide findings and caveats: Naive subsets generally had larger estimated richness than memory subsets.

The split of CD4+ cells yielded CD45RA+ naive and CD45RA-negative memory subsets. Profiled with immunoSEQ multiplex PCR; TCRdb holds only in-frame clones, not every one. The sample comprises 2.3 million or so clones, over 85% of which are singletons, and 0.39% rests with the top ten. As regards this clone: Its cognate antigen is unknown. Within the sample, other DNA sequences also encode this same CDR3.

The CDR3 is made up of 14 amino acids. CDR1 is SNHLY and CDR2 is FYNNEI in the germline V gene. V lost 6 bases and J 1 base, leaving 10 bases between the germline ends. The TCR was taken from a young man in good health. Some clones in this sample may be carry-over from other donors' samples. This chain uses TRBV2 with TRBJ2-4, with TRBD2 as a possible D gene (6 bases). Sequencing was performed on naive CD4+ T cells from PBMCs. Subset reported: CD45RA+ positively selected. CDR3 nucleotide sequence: TGTGCCAGCAGGGCGGGACGGGCCAAAAACATTCAGTACTTC. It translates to CASRAGRAKNIQYF.